A single sample is the source of the 29 T cell receptor beta chains below, sequenced in a study of molecular identifiers for immune sequencing clone quantification. TCRdb reprocessed the PCR reads with MiXCR, giving one entry per CDR3 protein. The sample includes 550,000 to 750,000 distinct CDR3 sequences, 15% to 20% seen only once; the top ten take roughly 0.9%. The sample was naive CD8+ T cells from blood, with Jurkat cell RNA spiked in. Subset meaning: FACS-sorted CD8+CD4-CCR7+CD45RA+ naive T cells. The receptors come from a human donor in good health. Some libraries in this study had Jurkat cell RNA spiked in.

This clonotype was observed a single time. The chain combines TRBV9 with TRBJ2-1; D is perhaps TRBD1 (6 bases). V was pared by 3 bases and J by 10 bases, with 14 bases between. Germline CDR1 reads SGDLS; CDR2 reads YYNGEE. CDR3 size: 13 residues. In DNA form, the CDR3 reads TGTGCCAGCAGCGCGACTGGGGGCACCGAGCAGTTCTTC. Translated, it gives CASSATGGTEQFF.

V is TRBV19 and J is TRBJ2-1, with 7 bases lining up with TRBD2. CDR3 length equals 15 residues. Looked up from germline, CDR1 is LNHDA and CDR2 is SQIVND (reference sequence). The ends lost 3 bases at V and 3 bases at J; junction bases unmatched: 5. CDR3 region: CASSISSGVYNEQFF. The CDR3 DNA reads as TGTGCCAGTAGTATTTCCAGCGGGGTCTACAATGAGCAGTTCTTC.

This clonotype showed up many times. The chain carries TRBV29-1 and TRBJ2-1, with 8 bases lining up with TRBD2. The CDR3 contains 17 residues. The junction had 13 bases not matched to a gene; V was cut back by 4 bases and J by 2 bases. The V gene's germline CDR1 is SQVTM and CDR2 ANQGSEA. The CDR3 region has the DNA TGCAGCGTTGTTCTGTGGTTTGGAGCGGGAGCCTACAATGAGCAGTTCTTC. Protein product: CSVVLWFGAGAYNEQFF.

This clonotype was counted between two and nine times. The chain carries TRBV12-3 or TRBV12-4 and TRBJ2-3, with 8 positions matching TRBD2. The CDR3 extends over 18 amino acids. V shed 4 bases and J 6 bases; nucleotides not matched to a gene: 18. This chain's CDR3 is CASSSSRSGGSLDDTQYF. The CDR3 DNA is TGTGCCAGCAGTTCTAGTCGGAGCGGGGGCTCCCTGGACGATACGCAGTATTTT.

This clonotype was seen at least ten times. The chain has TRBV6-5 and TRBJ2-3, with D perhaps matching TRBD2 (5 bases). Trimming shortened V by 10 bases and J by 4 bases, and 18 bases separated the two germline ends. The germline gives CDR1 MNHEY, CDR2 SVGAGI. The CDR3 covers 14 residues. The CDR3 DNA sequence: TGTGCCACGCGGACTCCTATCGAGGCAGATACGCAGTATTTT. Amino acid sequence: CATRTPIEADTQYF.

This clonotype has at least ten counts. The chain joins TRBV12-3 or TRBV12-4 to TRBJ1-2, with a weak D call TRBD1 (6 bases). The V and J ends lost 6 bases and 5 bases respectively, with 16 bases between them. The CDR3 length is 14 residues. The CDR3 DNA sequence: TGTGCCAGCAGCACCGAAGACAGGAATTATGGCTACACCTTC. Its translation is CASSTEDRNYGYTF.

This clonotype showed up many times. This chain uses TRBV9 with TRBJ2-2, with unresolved D. V lost 0 bases and J lost 7, with 10 bases in between. This CDR3 is built from 14 residues. Germline CDR1 and CDR2: SGDLS and YYNGEE. CDR3 DNA sequence: TGTGCCAGCAGCGTAGGCGGCGCCGGCGGGGAGCTGTTTTTT. Its protein product is CASSVGGAGGELFF.

In this sample, this clonotype turned up many times. Its ends do not fully match the called genes, so a read error is possible. The genes are TRBV4-3 and TRBJ2-7, with D hard to call. The CDR3 loop spans 13 amino acids. Germline loops: CDR1 LGHNA, CDR2 YSLEER. CDR3 amino acids: CASSQDRRQAPDF. The CDR3 DNA follows: TGCGCCAGCAGCCAAGATCGACGGCAGGCTCCTGACTTC.

This clonotype was seen ten or more times. V is TRBV3-1 and J is TRBJ2-5, with D perhaps matching TRBD1 (5 bases). V lost 0 bases to trimming and J lost 6 bases, with 14 bases between them. In germline, CDR1 is LGHDT, CDR2 YNNKEL (reference sequence). This CDR3 region has 15 residues. As DNA, the CDR3 is TGTGCCAGCAGCCAAGAAGGGGCCCCCCTACAGACCCAGTACTTC. Protein product: CASSQEGAPLQTQYF.

Ten or more counts support this clonotype. The CDR3 bases are TGTGCCAGCAGCTTACAGGGGGACTATAGCAATCAGCCCCAGCATTTT. Protein product: CASSLQGDYSNQPQHF. The genes are TRBV11-2 and TRBJ1-5; the match to TRBD1 covers 7 bases. This CDR3 has 16 residues. J was trimmed by 0 bases and V by 2 bases; bases with no gene match: 4. Germline loops: CDR1 SGHAT, CDR2 FQNNGV.

V and J are TRBV6-2 or TRBV6-3 and TRBJ1-4; 7 bases align to TRBD1. Germline CDR1 is MNHEY and CDR2 is SVGEGT. With V trimmed by 5 bases and J by 13 bases, 7 bases remained unmatched. The length of the CDR3 is 12 residues. The CDR3 DNA reads TGTGCCAGCAGTGCCAGGGACAGACGACTGTTTTTT. As protein: CASSARDRRLFF.

This clonotype was seen only a few times. A much more abundant neighbour one base away suggests this may be a read error. CDR3 DNA sequence: TGTGCCAGCAGTTCGATGCTAGTTTCCGGGGCCAACGTCCTGACTTTC. Translation: CASSSMLVSGANVLTF. V and J are TRBV27 and TRBJ2-6; D ambiguous. CDR3 size: 16 residues. The V end was cut by 4 bases, the J end by 4 bases, with 14 bases between. The V gene's germline CDR1 is MNHEY and CDR2 SMNVEV (reference sequence).

Notes on this clonotype: A much larger clone lies a single base off, so this may be a read error. This rearrangement joins TRBV7-2 to TRBJ2-1, with 9 bases matching TRBD2. Germline V gene sequence: CDR1 SGHTA, CDR2 FQGNSA. J was trimmed by 8 bases and V by 6 bases; bases with no gene match: 14. The CDR3 sequence is 16 residues long. The CDR3 DNA reads TGTGCCAGCAGTTCCGGCGGGGCGGGGGGGCTATATGAGCAGTTCTTC. Protein sequence: CASSSGGAGGLYEQFF.

This clonotype was detected many times. The chain recombines TRBV2 with TRBJ2-3, with TRBD2 matching over 15 bases. The length of the CDR3 is 17 residues. CDR1 is SNHLY and CDR2 is FYNNEI in the germline V gene. V lost 7 bases and J lost 0; bases outside the gene matches: 5. The CDR3 here is CASTGTSGGLSTDTQYF. The CDR3 DNA sequence: TGTGCCAGCACCGGGACTAGCGGGGGGCTGAGCACAGATACGCAGTATTTT.

Only a few counts were recorded for this clonotype. The rearrangement links TRBV27 to TRBJ2-3; TRBD2 agrees at 11 bases. This CDR3 has 16 residues. J lost 6 bases, V lost 3 bases, and 8 bases had no gene match. Per germline, CDR1 MNHEY and CDR2 SMNVEV (reference sequence). The CDR3 protein is CASSLSSGREGDTQYF. The CDR3 DNA sequence: TGTGCCAGCAGTTTGAGTAGCGGGAGGGAGGGCGATACGCAGTATTTT.

The chain has TRBV24-1 and TRBJ2-1; TRBD2 might be the D (6 bases). There are 14 residues in the CDR3. V gave up 4 bases and J gave up 4 bases, with 10 bases separating them. Per the germline V gene, CDR1 is KGHDR and CDR2 is SFDVKD. The CDR3 loop reads CATSDAGGYNEQFF. CDR3 DNA: TGTGCCACCAGTGACGCTGGGGGGTACAATGAGCAGTTCTTC.

V and J are TRBV6-4 and TRBJ2-3; 9 bases are shared with TRBD2. The trim removed 7 bases at V and 6 bases at J, leaving 17 bases unmatched. Germline CDR1 reads MRHNA; CDR2 reads SNTAGT. This CDR3 has 17 residues. CDR3 amino acids: CASTDALAGWRRDTQYF. The CDR3 region has the DNA TGTGCCAGCACCGACGCACTAGCGGGCTGGCGGCGCGATACGCAGTATTTT.

Many counts were recorded for this clonotype. The chain recombines TRBV7-9 with TRBJ2-3, with D perhaps TRBD2 (6 bases). CDR1 is SEHNR, CDR2 FQNEAQ, per germline (reference sequence). The CDR3 consists of 15 residues. V shed 2 bases and J shed 0 bases, with 9 bases lying between them. The CDR3: CASSLFAGSTDTQYF. The CDR3 nucleotides read TGTGCCAGCAGCTTATTTGCGGGAAGCACAGATACGCAGTATTTT.

A remark on this clonotype: This may be a read error: a much more frequent sequence differs by one nucleotide. This chain uses TRBV20-1 with TRBJ1-6; no clear D. This CDR3 has 14 residues. CDR1 and CDR2 from the germline V gene are DFQATT and SNEGSKA (reference sequence). Between the trimmed V and J ends, which lost 1 base and 9 bases, there was a span of 13 bases. The CDR3 sequence: CSARGEGLFSPLHF. The CDR3, as DNA: TGCAGTGCTAGAGGTGAGGGTTTATTTTCACCCCTCCACTTT.

At least ten counts were recorded for this clonotype. The chain combines TRBV7-8 with TRBJ1-4; no clear D. The CDR3 length is 15 residues. CDR1 SGHVS and CDR2 FQNEAQ come from the germline V gene. V was clipped by 0 bases and J by 5 bases, with 10 bases between them. As DNA, the CDR3 is TGTGCCAGCAGCTTAGCGCGAGTACAGAATGAAAAACTGTTTTTT. Its translation: CASSLARVQNEKLFF.

This clonotype has at least ten counts. The chain couples TRBV29-1 to TRBJ2-3; D ambiguous. Looked up from germline, CDR1 is SQVTM and CDR2 is ANQGSEA. Trimming shortened V by 2 bases and J by 2 bases, and 8 bases separated the two germline ends. The CDR3 spans 13 residues. Here the CDR3 DNA reads TGCAGCGTTGAACCGGCAAACACAGATACGCAGTATTTT. Protein product: CSVEPANTDTQYF.

The rearrangement joins TRBV20-1 to TRBJ1-1; D remains ambiguous. Germline lookup yields CDR1 DFQATT and CDR2 SNEGSKA (reference sequence). The CDR3 loop spans 15 amino acids. Trimming stripped 5 bases from V and 1 base from J, with 17 bases between. The CDR3 sequence is CSAPLEWGENTEAFF. CDR3 DNA: TGCAGTGCTCCCCTTGAGTGGGGTGAGAACACTGAAGCTTTCTTT.

In this sample, this clonotype turned up many times. This sequence joins TRBV11-2 and TRBJ1-1; tentative D call: TRBD1 (5 bases). Looked up from germline, CDR1 is SGHAT and CDR2 is FQNNGV. The CDR3 is 14 residues long. The V and J ends lost 3 bases and 3 bases respectively, with 11 bases between them. This chain's CDR3 is CASSFVGRYTEAFF. The CDR3 nucleotides are TGTGCCAGCAGCTTTGTGGGACGGTACACTGAAGCTTTCTTT. The variable domain in full, completed from reference TRBV11-2 and TRBJ1-1, reads EAGVAQSPRYKIIEKRQSVAFWCNPISGHATLYWYQQILGQGPKLLIQFQNNGVVDDSQLPKDRFSAERLKGVDSTLKIQPAKLEDSAVYLCASSFVGRYTEAFFGQGTRLTVV.

At least ten counts were recorded for this clonotype. CDR3 in amino acids: CASSLSALFQETQYF. In DNA, the CDR3 is TGTGCCAGCAGTTTATCGGCACTATTCCAAGAGACCCAGTACTTC. The chain is built from TRBV6-6 and TRBJ2-5; D gene ambiguous. This CDR3 has 15 amino acids. From germline, CDR1 is MNHNY and CDR2 SVGAGI (reference sequence). V was clipped by 4 bases and J by 1 base, with 13 bases between them.

This clonotype was picked up many times. The V call is TRBV27, the J call TRBJ2-7, with D perhaps TRBD1 (6 bases). Germline CDR1 is MNHEY and CDR2 is SMNVEV (reference sequence). The CDR3 has 13 amino acids. Trimming removed 5 bases at V and 5 bases at J, with 13 bases between. CDR3 in amino acids: CASSLATGHEQYF. CDR3 nucleotide sequence: TGTGCCAGCAGTCTAGCTACAGGGCACGAGCAGTACTTC.

This clonotype was seen at least ten times. The chain couples TRBV15 to TRBJ1-3, with D unresolved. Germline CDR1 reads LNHNV; CDR2 reads YYDKDF (reference sequence). V was clipped by 4 bases and J by 0 bases, with 4 bases between them. The CDR3 length is 13 residues. In nucleotides, the CDR3 is TGTGCCACCAGCACAAGCTCTGGAAACACCATATATTTT. Amino acids: CATSTSSGNTIYF.

In its sample, this clonotype was seen a few times. The chain uses TRBV3-1 and TRBJ2-1, with D uncertain. The V end lost 1 base, the J end lost 4 bases, and 11 bases lay between the germline ends. The CDR3 extends over 15 amino acids. Germline lookup yields CDR1 LGHDT and CDR2 YNNKEL (reference sequence). CDR3 nucleotides: TGTGCCAGCAGCCAAGCCGAAGGACGGTACAATGAGCAGTTCTTC. This codes for CASSQAEGRYNEQFF.

There are many counts of this clonotype. This chain links TRBV6-2 or TRBV6-3 with TRBJ2-4, with D maybe TRBD2 (6 bases). Per the germline V gene, CDR1 is MNHEY and CDR2 is SVGEGT. The CDR3 extends over 16 amino acids. With 2 bases removed from V and 2 bases from J, the gap between germline ends came to 13 bases. CDR3 region: CASSYRGLLTKNIQYF. The CDR3 DNA sequence: TGTGCCAGCAGTTACCGGGGACTTTTAACCAAAAACATTCAGTACTTC.

As for this clonotype: A single base separates this from a much larger clone, so it may be a read error. The chain combines TRBV5-3 with TRBJ1-1, with 8 bases that match TRBD1. TRBV5-3 is annotated as an ORF whose role is uncertain. There are 17 residues in the CDR3. In DNA, the CDR3 is TGTGCCAGCAGCTTGGGACAGGAGGCCGACTCCTACACTGAAGCTTTCTTT. As protein: CASSLGQEADSYTEAFF.